This TCR beta chain was sequenced during a study of cytomegalovirus exposure and HLA in healthy donors. The wider study: HLA-typed donors were the source of about 85 million unique TCRs, which an early data release held. The study's findings and limits: Later examination showed HLA-associated TCR beta chains had greater clonal expansion than equally common others.

PCR amplification relied on 60 Vbeta primers (plus 13 Jbeta primers). Profiled with immunoSEQ multiplex PCR; TCRdb holds only in-frame clones, not every one. Here the sample spans 150,000 to 200,000 clones, roughly 79% being singletons. About this clone itself: Antigen unknown.

The CDR3 contains 15 residues. CDR1 and CDR2 from the germline V gene are MNHEY and SVGAGI. V was cut by 6 bases and J by 0 bases, with 12 bases left in between. Healthy bone marrow donors made up the donors. The gene calls are TRBV6-5 and TRBJ1-5; weak D call: TRBD1 (6 bases). Specimen: PBMCs. This TCR came from a man in his forties in good health and CMV-seronegative. The CDR3 reads CASSRDIYSNQPQHF. The DNA of the CDR3 is TGTGCCAGCAGCCGGGACATTTATAGCAATCAGCCCCAGCATTTT.